This TCR beta chain originates from a study of shared clonotypes between healthy human individuals. Regarding the study as a whole: The study found about 5.1% of naive CD4 clonotypes shared across several donors.

Naive CD8 cells lacked CD45RO and underwent positive selection for CCR7, leaving out terminally differentiated effector memory CD45RA+ cells. The table came from immunoSEQ multiplex PCR; TCRdb's copy has only in-frame clones and leaves some out. The data contain approximately 1.9 million clones, over 85% of them singletons. Turning to this clone: Antigen unknown.

Sequenced: naive CD8+ T cells from PBMCs. The receptor was derived from a man aged 18 to 29 in good health. Some clones in this sample may be carry-over from other donors' samples.

The CDR3: CASSQENGANYGYTF. CDR3 coding DNA: TGCGCCAGCAGCCAAGAGAACGGAGCTAACTATGGCTACACCTTC. The gene calls are TRBV4-3 and TRBJ1-2; D ambiguous. CDR3 length: 15 residues. Germline V gene sequence: CDR1 LGHNA, CDR2 YSLEER. Between the trimmed V and J ends, which lost 0 bases and 0 bases, there was a span of 8 bases.